This TCR beta chain was captured in a study of blood T cell repertoires in COVID-19 (dated by TCRdb to about 2020). Regarding the complete study: Collaborator samples came from the United States, Italy and Spain and covered acute and convalescent phases of COVID-19. The prospective study material was composed of cDNA or gDNA derived from T cells, B-cell-depleted T cells, or PBMCs. The dataset comprised deeply sampled blood TCRbeta repertoires from subjects exposed to, actively infected with, or recovered from COVID-19. The repertoires were made available in a free public database intended to serve as a resource for research on the immune response to SARS-CoV-2. Samples were obtained from the ongoing ImmuneRACE study (first 160 participants) and from some 1,300 subjects provided by 6 global collaborators. Nearly every sample came with metadata listing a de-identified subject ID, COVID-19 status, age in years and sex. Where HLA class I and class II types were available, the types were taken from metadata supplied by the sample provider, not from assay-based typing.

TCRbeta CDR3 regions were amplified from genomic DNA using the immunoSEQ Assay, a bias-controlled multiplex PCR. Regarding the original processing steps: The number of nucleated cells in each sample was estimated by amplification of reference gene primers within the assay. To quantify the absolute abundance of each unique TCRbeta CDR3 rearrangement, sequence reads were collapsed and filtered. Productive Simpson clonality was computed per sample as the square root of Simpson's diversity index over productive rearrangements. TCRdb holds this immuneACCESS table with in-frame rearrangements only. Some clones are missing; in checked studies, unresolved V genes explain under half, and the rest has no known cause. The DNA was the basis for D and trimming; V, J and clone size are from that table. The table for this sample lists around 30,000 clones; 60% to 80% of them were counted only once. Roughly 14% of the sample is in the top ten clones.

The germline V gene encodes CDR1 KGHSH and CDR2 LQKENI. The trim is 3 bases for V and 11 bases for J, with a gap of 20 bases between the germline ends. Reading from cysteine to phenylalanine, the CDR3 counts 16 amino acids. The retained sequence is limited to the CDR3, 48 bases, with the frame set at the first base. Study-level results and caveats: The quantity of clinical and demographic metadata differed by source and by participant and was supplied without curation.

As for this clone: Its cognate antigen has yet to be identified. It may be a read error: a sequence one base away is much more abundant. The same CDR3 also results from other DNA sequences found in this sample.

Whole blood was collected in K2EDTA tubes by collaborating institutions according to the institutions' own protocols. For TCRbeta analysis, collaborators shipped samples as frozen whole blood, isolated PBMCs, or DNA extracted from either of those sample types. This chain joins TRBV18 to TRBJ1-6; a tentative D call is TRBD1 (5 bases match). Input material: peripheral blood. The source of this sequence is an elderly man with active or convalescent COVID-19. This receptor has the CDR3 CASSPTTASTGAPLHF. The DNA sequence reads TGTGCCAGCTCACCGACGACAGCTTCCACGGGGGCACCCCTCCACTTT.